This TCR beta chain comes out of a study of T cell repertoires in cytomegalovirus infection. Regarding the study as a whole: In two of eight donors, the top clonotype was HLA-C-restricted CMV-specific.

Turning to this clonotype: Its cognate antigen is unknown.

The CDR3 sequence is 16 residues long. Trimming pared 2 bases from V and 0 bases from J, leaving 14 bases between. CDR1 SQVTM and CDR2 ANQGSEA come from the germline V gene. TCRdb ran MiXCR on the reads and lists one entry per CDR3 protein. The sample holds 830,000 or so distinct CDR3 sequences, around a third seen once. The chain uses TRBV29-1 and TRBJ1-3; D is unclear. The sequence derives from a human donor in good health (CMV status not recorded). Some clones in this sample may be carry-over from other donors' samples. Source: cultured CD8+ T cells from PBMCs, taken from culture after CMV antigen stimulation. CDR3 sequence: CSVELRPTDSGNTIYF. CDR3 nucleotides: TGCAGCGTTGAACTCCGCCCAACGGACTCTGGAAACACCATATATTTT.